This TCR beta chain was sequenced in a study of neurological immune-mediated disorders. About the study: Of the approximately 34 patients who had multiple sclerosis, some 30 had the relapsing-remitting form and 3 had the secondary progressive form. General study results and limits: The greatest TCR clonal expansion appeared in HTLV-1-associated myelopathy and the smallest, falling below healthy controls, in multiple sclerosis.

5'RACE generated cDNA with 10-nucleotide random UMIs. MiXCR was run by TCRdb on the 5' RACE reads, yielding one entry per CDR3 protein. The sample shows around 70,000 distinct CDR3 sequences, about 3% of them seen only once. Germline CDR1 is SGHRS and CDR2 is YFSETQ. The V and J ends lost 9 bases and 4 bases, in that order; junction bases with no gene match: 10. The CDR3 covers 17 residues. This clonotype was observed at least ten times. The antigen is not known. This chain connects TRBV5-1 to TRBJ2-4; TRBD2 aligns across 16 bases. This receptor was taken from a woman in her forties or fifties with multiple sclerosis. Sequencing was carried out using PBMCs. CDR3 nucleotides: TGCGCCACCTCCGGGACTAGCGGGAGGGCCGAGAAAAACATTCAGTACTTC. This translates into CATSGTSGRAEKNIQYF. Full variable domain (remainder filled in from reference TRBV5-1 and TRBJ2-4): KAGVTQTPRYLIKTRGQQVTLSCSPISGHRSVSWYQQTPGQGLQFLFEYFSETQRNKGNFPGRFSGRQFSNSRSEMNVSTLELGDSALYLCATSGTSGRAEKNIQYFGAGTRLSVL.